What follows are 26 T cell receptor beta chains derived from one specimen sequenced in a study of early T cells in non-severe SARS-CoV-2 infection. TCRdb analysed the 5' RACE reads with MiXCR anew, one entry per CDR3 protein. The data show 80,000 or so distinct CDR3 sequences, about 11% seen once. Here the sequenced sample was whole blood, taken at baseline. The receptor source for this set is an adult who was a healthcare worker with PCR-confirmed SARS-CoV-2 infection or an uninfected control (not recorded which).

By its share, this clonotype is medium-sized. The V gene is TRBV4-2, the J gene TRBJ1-1; D gene ambiguous. The V gene's germline CDR1 is LGHNA and CDR2 YNFKEQ. V lost 1 base and J 10 bases, leaving 19 bases between the germline ends. This CDR3 contains 15 residues. This chain's CDR3 is CASSQAKSRNMIAFF. The CDR3 nucleotides read TGTGCCAGCAGCCAAGCGAAGTCCAGGAACATGATAGCTTTCTTT.

The gene calls are TRBV5-8 and TRBJ1-1; no reliable D call. The germline V gene encodes CDR1 SGHTS and CDR2 YDEGEE. The V and J ends lost 6 bases and 8 bases respectively, with 20 bases between them. The CDR3 covers 14 residues. CDR3 DNA: TGTGCCAGCACCCGAGGCTCGAGTATCCCCGAAGCTTTCTTT. Protein sequence: CASTRGSSIPEAFF.

The V and J genes are TRBV6-2 or TRBV6-3 and TRBJ2-7; D is possibly TRBD2 (5 bases). This CDR3 contains 15 residues. Per the germline V gene, CDR1 is MNHEY and CDR2 is SVGEGT. With 7 bases removed from V and 0 bases from J, the gap between germline ends came to 16 bases. The CDR3 coding sequence is TGTGCCAGCACCTTGGGGAGAGGCAGCTCCTACGAGCAGTACTTC. Translating it yields CASTLGRGSSYEQYF.

V is TRBV7-9 and J is TRBJ2-2; 7 nucleotides agree with TRBD1. Germline-derived CDR1 and CDR2 are SEHNR and FQNEAQ (reference sequence). The V segment lost 5 bases and the J segment 1 base; nucleotides outside the gene matches: 13. The CDR3 is 18 amino acids. The DNA for the CDR3 is TGTGCCAGCAGCCATCACCTTGGACAGGCTAAGAACACCGGGGAGCTGTTTTTT. Translation gives CASSHHLGQAKNTGELFF.

This clonotype showed up just a few times. This chain links TRBV6-1 with TRBJ2-2; D might be TRBD2 (6 bases). This CDR3 has 15 residues. CDR1 MNHNS and CDR2 SASEGT come from the germline V gene. Trimming left V 10 bases short and J 7 bases short, with 22 bases between. The CDR3 protein is CATEEASVLNGELFF. In DNA, the CDR3 is TGTGCCACCGAAGAGGCTAGCGTGTTGAACGGGGAGCTGTTTTTT.

This clonotype was recorded many times. The chain links TRBV2 to TRBJ2-7; TRBD2 aligns across 13 bases. Trimming at V came to 7 bases and at J to 2 bases, leaving 5 bases not matched to a gene. The CDR3 runs to 15 residues. The germline CDR1 and CDR2 sequences are SNHLY and FYNNEI. The CDR3 sequence is CASMEGTSGTYEQYF. Written as DNA, the CDR3 is TGTGCCAGCATGGAAGGGACTAGCGGGACCTACGAGCAGTACTTC.

This clonotype was counted ten times or more. The CDR3 reads CSVVWAGETQYF. The CDR3, as DNA: TGCAGCGTTGTCTGGGCGGGAGAGACCCAGTACTTC. This chain uses TRBV29-1 with TRBJ2-5, with D possibly TRBD2 on 5 matching bases. Per germline, CDR1 SQVTM and CDR2 ANQGSEA. The ends were cut back, 4 bases at V and 4 bases at J, with 10 bases in the middle. CDR3 length: 12 amino acids.

This clonotype turned up a few times. V and J are TRBV7-8 and TRBJ2-3; no reliable D call. CDR3 length: 13 residues. Germline V gene lookup returns CDR1 SGHVS and CDR2 FQNEAQ. The V end was cut by 6 bases, the J end by 4 bases, with 11 bases between. The CDR3 here is CASRNAPPDTQYF. Written as DNA, the CDR3 is TGTGCCAGCAGAAACGCCCCCCCAGATACGCAGTATTTT.

This clonotype was detected ten times or more. The J gene is TRBJ2-1, the V gene TRBV12-3 or TRBV12-4, with 7 bases lining up with TRBD1. The ends lost 5 bases at V and 5 bases at J; junction bases unmatched: 6. This CDR3 comprises 14 residues. The CDR3 DNA reads TGTGCCAGCAGTCCCGGACAGGTTAACAATGAGCAGTTCTTC. Its translation: CASSPGQVNNEQFF.

This clonotype was observed at least ten times. The chain is built from TRBV12-2 and TRBJ1-4; the DNA was not compared with TRBD1, the D call given in the table. TRBV12-2 counts as a pseudogene. The CDR3 runs to 14 residues. Here the CDR3 DNA reads TGTGCAAGTCGCCCCGGGCCAACGGACCAAAAACTGTTTTTT. Its translation is CASRPGPTDQKLFF.

The rearrangement links TRBV13 to TRBJ2-1, with a weak D call TRBD2 (5 bases). Germline CDR1 and CDR2: PRHDT and FYEKMQ (reference sequence). The CDR3 covers 16 residues. Trimming stripped 2 bases from V and 2 bases from J, with 13 bases between. The CDR3 spells CASSLRRGSPYNEQFF. The DNA of the CDR3 is TGTGCCAGCAGCTTACGACGGGGTAGTCCCTACAATGAGCAGTTCTTC.

This clonotype occurred many times. The chain couples TRBV19 to TRBJ2-2, with D hard to call. This CDR3 comprises 14 residues. V was trimmed by 4 bases and J by 6 bases, leaving 12 bases between them. Germline V gives CDR1 LNHDA, CDR2 SQIVND (reference sequence). CDR3 sequence (DNA): TGTGCCAGTAGTAATACGATGGAGTCCGGGGAGCTGTTTTTT. Encoded protein: CASSNTMESGELFF.

This clonotype was picked up a small number of times. The chain links TRBV6-8 to TRBJ2-5; D is uncertain. This CDR3 is built from 12 residues. Germline CDR1 is MNHGY and CDR2 is SAAAGT. V gave up 10 bases and J gave up 1 base, with 10 bases separating them. CDR3 sequence: CATPASQETQYF. The DNA for the CDR3 is TGTGCCACCCCGGCCAGCCAAGAGACCCAGTACTTC.

There are many counts of this clonotype. This rearrangement joins TRBV20-1 to TRBJ2-3; unclear D gene. The CDR3 has 13 amino acids. CDR1 and CDR2 (germline): DFQATT, SNEGSKA (reference sequence). The V end was cut by 7 bases, the J end by 5 bases, with 16 bases between. This CDR3 is CSVDGSGKDTQYF. CDR3 in DNA: TGCAGTGTCGACGGATCGGGCAAAGATACGCAGTATTTT.

This clonotype was counted between two and nine times. The chain employs TRBV27 and TRBJ2-7; no definite D call. The CDR3 is 15 amino acids. V lost 7 bases to trimming and J lost 0 bases, with 16 bases between them. The germline CDR1 and CDR2 sequences are MNHEY and SMNVEV (reference sequence). CDR3 nucleotide sequence: TGTGCCAGCACCCTCGGGTCTGGTACCTCCTACGAGCAGTACTTC. Its translation: CASTLGSGTSYEQYF.

The chain combines TRBV7-3 with TRBJ1-1; 7 bases agree with TRBD1. CDR1 is SGHTA, CDR2 FQGTGA, per germline. The CDR3 is 13 amino acids. J was trimmed by 4 bases and V by 5 bases; bases with no gene match: 4. The CDR3 protein is CASSQTGVTEAFF. CDR3 sequence (DNA): TGTGCCAGCAGCCAAACAGGGGTCACTGAAGCTTTCTTT.

The chain employs TRBV11-3 and TRBJ2-1; D gene ambiguous. Germline lookup yields CDR1 SGHNT and CDR2 YENEEA. The germline V and J ends were trimmed by 4 bases and 0 bases, with 10 bases remaining between them. CDR3 length equals 15 residues. The DNA of the CDR3 is TGTGCCAGCAGCTCGCGTAAGAGCTCCTACAATGAGCAGTTCTTC. Translated: CASSSRKSSYNEQFF.

This rearrangement joins TRBV12-3 or TRBV12-4 to TRBJ1-2; 8 bases map to TRBD1. This CDR3 spans 16 amino acids. V lost 5 bases, J lost 4 bases, and 12 bases stayed unmatched. The CDR3 sequence is CASSPTQGVKGYGYTF. The DNA for the CDR3 is TGTGCCAGCAGTCCCACACAGGGGGTCAAGGGCTATGGCTACACCTTC.

This clonotype was counted only a few times. This rearrangement joins TRBV5-6 to TRBJ2-5; TRBD1 matches 7 bases. The CDR3 contains 16 residues. CDR1 and CDR2 (germline): SGHDT, YYEEEE. Trimming at V came to 4 bases and at J to 5 bases, leaving 14 bases not matched to a gene. The CDR3 nucleotides are TGTGCCAGCAGCAACCCCCAACGACAGGGACGGGAGACCCAGTACTTC. Translated, it gives CASSNPQRQGRETQYF.

This clonotype was seen many times. This chain joins TRBV2 and TRBJ2-7; TRBD1 matches 10 bases. With 6 bases clipped from V and 2 bases from J, the junction kept 7 bases outside the gene matches. Germline CDR1 reads SNHLY; CDR2 reads FYNNEI. The CDR3 is 15 amino acids. The DNA of the CDR3 is TGTGCCAGCAGGCCCGGACAGGGGGGTGCCTACGAGCAGTACTTC. Translating it yields CASRPGQGGAYEQYF.

This sequence joins TRBV9 and TRBJ2-1, with 8 bases matching TRBD1. Looked up from germline, CDR1 is SGDLS and CDR2 is YYNGEE. CDR3 length equals 16 residues. J gave up 2 bases and V 2 bases, and 6 bases lay outside the gene matches. The CDR3 reads CASSVHAGGTYNEQFF. CDR3 bases: TGTGCCAGCAGCGTTCATGCAGGGGGCACCTACAATGAGCAGTTCTTC.

The chain has TRBV11-2 and TRBJ1-6; D is possibly TRBD1 (6 bases). The V gene lost 4 bases and the J gene lost 0 bases, with 16 bases spanning the gap. CDR3 size: 18 residues. Germline loops: CDR1 SGHAT, CDR2 FQNNGV. The CDR3 region is CASSSFGQSSSYNSPLHF. CDR3 coding DNA: TGTGCCAGCAGCTCGTTCGGACAGTCGAGCTCCTATAATTCACCCCTCCACTTT. The entire variable domain, with the rest obtained from reference TRBV11-2 and TRBJ1-6, is as follows: EAGVAQSPRYKIIEKRQSVAFWCNPISGHATLYWYQQILGQGPKLLIQFQNNGVVDDSQLPKDRFSAERLKGVDSTLKIQPAKLEDSAVYLCASSSFGQSSSYNSPLHFGNGTRLTVT.

This clonotype was found a few times. The chain combines TRBV29-1 with TRBJ1-1, with 8 nucleotides matching TRBD1. Trimming removed 5 bases from V and 8 bases from J; junction bases left unmatched: 10. The CDR3 sequence is 13 residues long. Germline values: CDR1 SQVTM, CDR2 ANQGSEA. The CDR3 here is CSVLLPGQGEAFF. As DNA, the CDR3 is TGCAGCGTTTTGTTACCCGGACAGGGAGAAGCTTTCTTT. Full variable domain (missing parts from reference TRBV29-1 and TRBJ1-1): SAVISQKPSRDICQRGTSLTIQCQVDSQVTMMFWYRQQPGQSLTLIATANQGSEATYESGFVIDKFPISRPNLTFSTLTVSNMSPEDSSIYLCSVLLPGQGEAFFGQGTRLTVV.

In its sample, this clonotype was seen a few times. One end of the junction fails to match germline, which may point to a read error. J is TRBJ1-4 and V is TRBV29-1; TRBD1 is a possible D gene (5 bases). The CDR3 runs to 12 residues. CDR1 and CDR2 (germline): SQVTM, ANQGSEA. The CDR3 spells CSVEGANEKLFF. CDR3 bases: TGCAGCGTAGAAGGGGCTAATGAAAAACTGTTTTTT.

The chain uses TRBV28 and TRBJ1-4; TRBD1 might be the D (5 bases). Germline V lookup: CDR1 MDHEN, CDR2 SYDVKM. V lost 6 bases and J lost 6, with 11 bases in between. The length of the CDR3 is 13 residues. CDR3 sequence: CASSPGTHEKLFF. The DNA for the CDR3 is TGTGCCAGCAGCCCCGGGACTCATGAAAAACTGTTTTTT.

The table lists this clonotype with many counts. This rearrangement joins TRBV12-3 or TRBV12-4 to TRBJ2-2; D is uncertain. The germline V and J ends were trimmed by 8 bases and 2 bases, with 15 bases remaining between them. This CDR3 is built from 15 residues. The CDR3 bases are TGTGCCAGCGGGTTGTGGTGGGCCAACACCGGGGAGCTGTTTTTT. It translates to CASGLWWANTGELFF.